Below, 8 T cell receptor beta chains from the same sample are listed, as sequenced in a study of T cell responses to AZD1222 COVID-19 vaccine. TCRdb keeps only in-frame clones here, not all; method: immunoSEQ multiplex PCR. The sample records just over 15,000 clones, about nine tenths being singletons. Specimen: peripheral blood, collected 28 days after the second AZD1222 dose. The receptors originated from an adult who received the AZD1222 COVID-19 vaccine.

The V call is TRBV10-3, the J call TRBJ1-1; TRBD1 might be the D (5 bases). CDR1 is ENHRY, CDR2 SYGVKD, per germline. V lost 3 bases and J 5 bases, leaving 13 bases between the germline ends. This CDR3 has 14 amino acids. The CDR3 region is CAISDPGSETEAFF. DNA of the CDR3: TGTGCCATCAGTGACCCAGGGTCAGAAACTGAAGCTTTCTTT.

V and J are TRBV20-1 and TRBJ2-5; maybe TRBD1 (7 bases). The CDR3 has 15 residues. Germline V lookup: CDR1 DFQATT, CDR2 SNEGSKA (reference sequence). Trimming removed 3 bases at V and 4 bases at J, with 18 bases between. This chain's CDR3 is CSASGNRGGGETQYF. The CDR3 DNA reads TGCAGTGCTAGTGGCAACAGGGGAGGTGGAGAGACCCAGTACTTC.

The rearrangement uses TRBV19 and TRBJ1-1; D remains ambiguous. V lost 3 bases and J 8 bases, leaving 16 bases between the germline ends. Germline CDR1 LNHDA, CDR2 SQIVND (reference sequence). The CDR3 extends over 14 amino acids. The CDR3 DNA follows: TGTGCCAGTAGTATTACCCGTCTGCAGGCCGAAGCTTTCTTT. Protein sequence: CASSITRLQAEAFF.

The V gene is TRBV15, the J gene TRBJ2-7, with 8 bases lining up with TRBD1. Germline V lookup: CDR1 LNHNV, CDR2 YYDKDF (reference sequence). V was pared by 0 bases and J by 7 bases, with 5 bases of the junction left unmatched. There are 14 residues in the CDR3. The CDR3 sequence: CATSRDRQGFEQYF. As DNA, the CDR3 is TGTGCCACCAGCAGAGATCGACAGGGGTTTGAGCAGTACTTC.

V is TRBV29-1 and J is TRBJ2-1; no firm D call. Between the trimmed V and J ends, which lost 5 bases and 8 bases, there was a span of 13 bases. The CDR3 is 12 residues long. Germline CDR1 SQVTM, CDR2 ANQGSEA. CDR3 residues: CSVRRSGHEQFF. The CDR3, as DNA: TGCAGCGTTAGACGGAGTGGCCATGAGCAGTTCTTC.

This sequence joins TRBV7-2 and TRBJ1-5, with D possibly matching TRBD1 (6 bases). Looked up from germline, CDR1 is SGHTA and CDR2 is FQGNSA. V dropped 4 bases and J dropped 4 bases, with 14 bases sitting between them. The CDR3 is made up of 15 amino acids. This CDR3 reads CASSYFIGGNQPQHF. For the CDR3, the DNA is TGTGCCAGCAGCTACTTTATAGGGGGGAATCAGCCCCAGCATTTT.

This clone was detected only a few times. This CDR3 reads CATTANYEQYF. CDR3 DNA: TGTGCCACCACAGCCAACTACGAGCAGTACTTC. The V and J genes are TRBV28 and TRBJ2-7; D gene ambiguous. This CDR3 is 11 amino acids long. Trimming removed 10 bases at V and 3 bases at J, with 10 bases between. Looked up from germline, CDR1 is MDHEN and CDR2 is SYDVKM.

This clone was observed once. V usage is TRBV18 and J usage is TRBJ2-7, with 9 bases that match TRBD1. V shed 5 bases, J shed 5 bases, and the junction held 4 bases outside the gene matches. The CDR3 runs 13 residues. Per the germline V gene, CDR1 is KGHSH and CDR2 is LQKENI. The DNA for the CDR3 is TGTGCCAGCTCATCCAGACAGGGGGACGAGCAGTACTTC. Residues: CASSSRQGDEQYF. Complete variable domain (other parts from reference TRBV18 and TRBJ2-7): NAGVMQNPRHLVRRRGQEARLRCSPMKGHSHVYWYRQLPEEGLKFMVYLQKENIIDESGMPKERFSAEFPKEGPSILRIQQVVRGDSAAYFCASSSRQGDEQYFGPGTRLTVT.